The next 32 T cell receptor beta chains were all read from a single sample in a study of shared clonotypes between healthy human individuals. Some clones are missing from TCRdb's copy, which holds only in-frame ones; the method was immunoSEQ multiplex PCR. The repertoire consists of fewer than 350,000 clones, with about nine tenths occurring once and the leading ten covering roughly 16%. The sequencing sample was made of memory CD8+ T cells sorted from blood. Stated subset: CD45RO+ cells pooled with CCR7-negative TemRA cells. These receptors were obtained from a man aged 18 to 29 in good health.

V usage is TRBV29-1 and J usage is TRBJ2-2, with 7 bases lining up with TRBD1. The CDR3 has 12 residues. CDR1 and CDR2 from the germline V gene are SQVTM and ANQGSEA. Germline trimming cut 3 bases from V and 7 bases from J; bases unmatched to any gene: 2. The CDR3 loop is CSVETGIGELFF. The CDR3 bases are TGCAGCGTTGAGACAGGGATCGGGGAGCTGTTTTTT.

The chain uses TRBV11-2 and TRBJ2-5; 7 nucleotides line up with TRBD1. This CDR3 is built from 13 residues. V gave up 5 bases and J gave up 3 bases; unmatched junction bases: 3. Germline V lookup: CDR1 SGHAT, CDR2 FQNNGV. The CDR3, as DNA: TGTGCCAGCAGCCCCGGGACAGAAGAGACCCAGTACTTC. Its translation is CASSPGTEETQYF.

As concerns this clone: A read error may be the cause here, since a much bigger clone is one base away. The rearrangement joins TRBV5-4 to TRBJ2-7, with unresolved D. Per germline, CDR1 SGHNT and CDR2 YYREEE (reference sequence). The V end was cut by 0 bases, the J end by 2 bases, with 3 bases between. CDR3 length equals 12 residues. The CDR3 loop reads CASSLVPYEQYF. The DNA of the CDR3 is TGTGCCAGCAGCTTGGTTCCCTACGAGCAGTACTTC.

The rearrangement links TRBV27 to TRBJ1-4, with no clear D. Trimming removed 6 bases from V and 5 bases from J, with 7 bases in between. The CDR3 covers 12 residues. From germline, CDR1 is MNHEY and CDR2 SMNVEV (reference sequence). The CDR3, as DNA: TGTGCCAGCAGCAGTCTGAATGAAAAACTGTTTTTT. It is translated as CASSSLNEKLFF.

The genes are TRBV6-1 and TRBJ2-7; no clear D gene. Per the germline V gene, CDR1 is MNHNS and CDR2 is SASEGT. The CDR3 is made up of 12 amino acids. V lost 4 bases and J lost 1, with 5 bases in between. CDR3 bases: TGTGCCAGCAGTGGAAATTCCTACGAGCAGTACTTC. Protein sequence: CASSGNSYEQYF.

The chain uses TRBV30 and TRBJ2-1; TRBD2 aligns across 12 bases. Unmatched junction bases numbered 5, after V lost 5 bases and J lost 0 bases. The CDR3 covers 16 residues. The germline V gene encodes CDR1 GTSNPN and CDR2 SVGIG (reference sequence). The CDR3 spells CAWALLAGGSYNEQFF. The CDR3 nucleotides read TGTGCCTGGGCCCTACTAGCGGGGGGCTCCTACAATGAGCAGTTCTTC.

This chain connects TRBV14 to TRBJ2-3; D is ambiguous. Between the trimmed V and J ends, which lost 3 bases and 2 bases, there was a span of 12 bases. The CDR3 consists of 15 residues. Germline lookup yields CDR1 SGHDN and CDR2 FVKESK. The CDR3 DNA reads TGTGCCAGCAGCCAGTGGTACGGTTTCACAGATACGCAGTATTTT. Its protein product is CASSQWYGFTDTQYF.

CDR3 in DNA: TGTGCCAGCAGCTTAGAAGCGACACCATATGGCTACACCTTC. This encodes CASSLEATPYGYTF. The rearrangement links TRBV11-2 to TRBJ1-2; D gene ambiguous. V was trimmed by 0 bases and J by 5 bases, leaving 10 bases between them. Germline CDR1 is SGHAT and CDR2 is FQNNGV. This CDR3 contains 14 residues.

The V and J genes are TRBV13 and TRBJ2-7, with TRBD2 matching over 8 bases. The V and J ends lost 5 bases and 5 bases, in that order; junction bases with no gene match: 11. The CDR3 is 15 amino acids. Germline CDR1 is PRHDT and CDR2 is FYEKMQ (reference sequence). The CDR3 spells CASSAPPGGVHEQYF. CDR3 sequence (DNA): TGTGCCAGCAGCGCCCCTCCCGGGGGGGTTCACGAGCAGTACTTC.

The chain recombines TRBV4-1 with TRBJ2-7, with 7 positions matching TRBD2. V gave up 1 base and J gave up 2 bases; unmatched junction bases: 5. This CDR3 is built from 15 residues. Looked up from germline, CDR1 is MGHRA and CDR2 is YSYEKL. CDR3 amino acids: CASSQGLGRAYEQYF. The CDR3 DNA is TGCGCCAGCAGCCAAGGTTTGGGGAGGGCCTACGAGCAGTACTTC.

The rearrangement uses TRBV27 and TRBJ2-7; perhaps TRBD2 as D (6 bases). Trimming cost V 2 bases and J 4 bases, with 12 bases left between them. Germline V gene sequence: CDR1 MNHEY, CDR2 SMNVEV (reference sequence). The CDR3 consists of 14 residues. The CDR3 sequence is CASSLEGLAYEQYF. CDR3 nucleotide sequence: TGTGCCAGCAGTTTAGAAGGGCTAGCGTACGAGCAGTACTTC.

V and J are TRBV2 and TRBJ1-2, with 9 bases aligning to TRBD1. The CDR3 has 15 amino acids. The V gene end was trimmed by 4 bases and the J gene end by 6 bases; junction bases not matched to a gene: 9. The V gene's germline CDR1 is SNHLY and CDR2 FYNNEI. Written as DNA, the CDR3 is TGTGCCAGCAGTGGGTGGGACAGGGTCGGTAATGGCTACACCTTC. This sequence encodes CASSGWDRVGNGYTF.

The chain uses TRBV20-1 and TRBJ2-2; no clear D gene. The CDR3 contains 11 residues. Per the germline V gene, CDR1 is DFQATT and CDR2 is SNEGSKA (reference sequence). Trimming removed 6 bases at V and 7 bases at J, with 9 bases between. The DNA of the CDR3 is TGCAGTGCCATGAGAGGCGGGGAGCTGTTTTTT. Amino acid sequence: CSAMRGGELFF.

The V gene is TRBV4-3, the J gene TRBJ1-5; 8 nucleotides align to TRBD1. CDR1 is LGHNA, CDR2 YSLEER, per germline. After removal of 0 bases from V and 11 bases from J, the junction contained 9 bases not matched to a gene. The CDR3 has 15 amino acids. The CDR3 here is CASSQDRTGFWSQHF. CDR3 DNA sequence: TGCGCCAGCAGCCAAGATCGGACAGGGTTCTGGTCCCAGCATTTT.

The chain links TRBV4-1 to TRBJ1-5; 9 nucleotides match TRBD1. V lost 2 bases to trimming and J lost 6 bases; unmatched junction nucleotides: 5. The CDR3 is 15 amino acids. The V gene's germline CDR1 is MGHRA and CDR2 YSYEKL. CDR3 DNA sequence: TGCGCCAGCAGCCAAAACAGGGGGCGGAGTCAGCCCCAGCATTTT. It yields the protein CASSQNRGRSQPQHF.

The chain uses TRBV27 and TRBJ1-2; possible D gene TRBD1, 5 bases. V was cut by 2 bases and J by 3 bases, with 13 bases left in between. The CDR3 extends over 15 amino acids. CDR1 is MNHEY and CDR2 is SMNVEV in the germline V gene (reference sequence). CDR3 bases: TGTGCCAGCAGTTTAATCGGGACGGACGACTATGGCTACACCTTC. Translation: CASSLIGTDDYGYTF.

The sample holds a few counts of this clone. The chain joins TRBV5-4 to TRBJ2-3; no definite D call. V lost 0 bases and J 4 bases, leaving 12 bases between the germline ends. This CDR3 spans 15 amino acids. Germline-derived CDR1 and CDR2 are SGHNT and YYREEE (reference sequence). CDR3 DNA: TGTGCCAGCAGCTTGGCCACTGCCTTCTCAGATACGCAGTATTTT. Translation: CASSLATAFSDTQYF.

The chain couples TRBV4-3 to TRBJ2-7; 8 bases agree with TRBD2. J lost 0 bases, V lost 1 base, and 5 bases had no gene match. The CDR3 contains 16 residues. Germline V gene data show CDR1 as LGHNA and CDR2 as YSLEER. CDR3 DNA: TGCGCCAGCAGCCAAGGGTCTAGCGGGCGCTCCTACGAGCAGTACTTC. This codes for CASSQGSSGRSYEQYF.

This clone occurred a few times. This rearrangement joins TRBV30 to TRBJ2-1; 8 nucleotides line up with TRBD1. V lost 5 bases to trimming and J lost 8 bases; unmatched junction nucleotides: 8. Germline CDR1 GTSNPN, CDR2 SVGIG (reference sequence). This CDR3 contains 13 residues. The CDR3 DNA reads TGTGCCTGGGTTTCTCAGGGGGCTGATGAGCAGTTCTTC. It yields the protein CAWVSQGADEQFF.

The chain couples TRBV7-9 to TRBJ2-1, with 9 nucleotides matching TRBD2. Losses at the gene ends were 5 bases for V and 9 bases for J; bases not matched to a gene: 11. The germline V gene encodes CDR1 SEHNR and CDR2 FQNEAQ (reference sequence). The CDR3 extends over 15 amino acids. In DNA form, the CDR3 reads TGTGCCAGCAGCCCTGGGACTAGCACGGGCGGTGAGCAGTTCTTC. Amino acid sequence: CASSPGTSTGGEQFF.

The chain recombines TRBV11-2 with TRBJ2-5; TRBD2 matches 7 bases. The CDR3 totals 15 residues. The germline V gene has CDR1 SGHAT and CDR2 FQNNGV. Trimming removed 2 bases from V and 5 bases from J; junction bases left unmatched: 8. The CDR3 region has the DNA TGTGCCAGCAGCTTAAGTTCGCAGGGAGGGGAGACCCAGTACTTC. This codes for CASSLSSQGGETQYF.

This clone appeared once. V is TRBV7-9 and J is TRBJ2-7; D is undetermined. The CDR3 has 18 amino acids. Trimming shortened V by 1 base and J by 1 base, and 20 bases separated the two germline ends. CDR1 is SEHNR and CDR2 is FQNEAQ in the germline V gene (reference sequence). The CDR3 spells CASSLGPKMEHTSYEQYF. In DNA, the CDR3 is TGTGCCAGCAGCTTAGGGCCGAAAATGGAGCATACATCCTACGAGCAGTACTTC.

This sequence joins TRBV2 and TRBJ2-2; the D gene could be TRBD1 or TRBD2 (5 bases each). CDR1 and CDR2 from the germline V gene are SNHLY and FYNNEI. The CDR3 covers 15 residues. Trimming shortened V by 6 bases and J by 2 bases, and 13 bases separated the two germline ends. The CDR3 is CASRGTHDNTGELFF. The CDR3 DNA sequence: TGTGCCAGCAGGGGGACCCACGATAACACCGGGGAGCTGTTTTTT.

This sequence joins TRBV7-2 and TRBJ2-3; the D gene is possibly TRBD2 (5 bases). Germline CDR1 and CDR2: SGHTA and FQGNSA. Trimming took 1 base from V and 14 from J, leaving 19 bases between them. This CDR3 is built from 14 residues. CDR3 sequence reads: CASSLGGSDLSPYF. The CDR3, as DNA: TGTGCCAGCAGCTTAGGAGGTAGCGATTTGTCCCCGTATTTT.

The chain carries TRBV15 and TRBJ2-7; TRBD2 might be the D (7 bases). This CDR3 region has 13 residues. Germline CDR1 is LNHNV and CDR2 is YYDKDF (reference sequence). The V end lost 5 bases, the J end lost 4 bases, and 12 bases lay between the germline ends. The CDR3 DNA sequence: TGTGCCACCAGCGGGGGGGGCTTTTACGAGCAGTACTTC. Its protein is CATSGGGFYEQYF.

This clone came up a few times. J is TRBJ1-1 and V is TRBV30; D is unclear. The CDR3 runs to 12 residues. Trimming pared 3 bases from V and 2 bases from J, leaving 7 bases between. Germline V CDR1 and CDR2: GTSNPN, SVGIG (reference sequence). The CDR3 DNA follows: TGTGCCTGGAGCAAAGGAAACACTGAAGCTTTCTTT. It is translated as CAWSKGNTEAFF. The variable domain in full, with the rest retrieved from reference TRBV30 and TRBJ1-1, is SQTIHQWPATLVQPVGSPLSLECTVEGTSNPNLYWYRQAAGRGLQLLFYSVGIGQISSEVPQNLSASRPQDRQFILSSKKLLLSDSGFYLCAWSKGNTEAFFGQGTRLTVV.

A remark on this clone: A read error may account for a junction end that differs from germline. J is TRBJ2-7 and V is TRBV5-6, with D perhaps matching TRBD1 or TRBD2 (5 bases each). Germline V gene lookup returns CDR1 SGHDT and CDR2 YYEEEE. This CDR3 has 15 amino acids. The CDR3 bases are TGTGCCAGCACCTTGTTCCCCCGGGGCCGTTACGAGCAGTACTTC. Encoded protein: CASTLFPRGRYEQYF.

This clone turned up a few times. The J gene is TRBJ1-1, the V gene TRBV6-5; no reliable D call. The CDR3 is made up of 13 amino acids. Germline V gene lookup returns CDR1 MNHEY and CDR2 SVGAGI. Trimming took 6 bases from V and 4 from J, leaving 12 bases between them. CDR3: CASRTGIGTEAFF. The CDR3 nucleotides read TGTGCCAGCAGGACCGGGATTGGCACTGAAGCTTTCTTT.

V usage is TRBV7-2 and J usage is TRBJ2-7; D is unclear. This CDR3 has 12 amino acids. Per germline, CDR1 SGHTA and CDR2 FQGNSA. Deletions cut 4 bases from V and 6 bases from J, with 10 bases between. CDR3 amino acids: CASSYRPFEQYF. The CDR3 nucleotides are TGTGCCAGCAGCTATCGCCCGTTCGAGCAGTACTTC.

V usage is TRBV30 and J usage is TRBJ2-3; D perhaps matches TRBD2 (6 bases). V shed 3 bases and J shed 2 bases, with 12 bases lying between them. The germline V gene has CDR1 GTSNPN and CDR2 SVGIG (reference sequence). The length of the CDR3 is 14 residues. CDR3: CAWRDYRSTDTQYF. As DNA, the CDR3 is TGTGCCTGGAGGGACTACAGATCCACAGATACGCAGTATTTT.

The DNA for the CDR3 is TGTGCCAGCAGTGTCATTCTTCGGGGGGCCGAAAACACCATATATTTT. This encodes CASSVILRGAENTIYF. V is TRBV6-1 and J is TRBJ1-3, with D tentatively TRBD1 (6 bases). Looked up from germline, CDR1 is MNHNS and CDR2 is SASEGT. This CDR3 is 16 amino acids long. The ends were cut back, 4 bases at V and 6 bases at J, with 19 bases in the middle.

J is TRBJ2-7 and V is TRBV4-2, with 10 bases fitting TRBD2. The V and J ends lost 3 bases and 3 bases, in that order; junction bases with no gene match: 2. Germline V gives CDR1 LGHNA, CDR2 YNFKEQ. The CDR3 has 14 amino acids. CDR3 protein: CASSHPSGGYEQYF. CDR3 bases: TGTGCCAGCAGCCACCCTAGCGGGGGCTACGAGCAGTACTTC.